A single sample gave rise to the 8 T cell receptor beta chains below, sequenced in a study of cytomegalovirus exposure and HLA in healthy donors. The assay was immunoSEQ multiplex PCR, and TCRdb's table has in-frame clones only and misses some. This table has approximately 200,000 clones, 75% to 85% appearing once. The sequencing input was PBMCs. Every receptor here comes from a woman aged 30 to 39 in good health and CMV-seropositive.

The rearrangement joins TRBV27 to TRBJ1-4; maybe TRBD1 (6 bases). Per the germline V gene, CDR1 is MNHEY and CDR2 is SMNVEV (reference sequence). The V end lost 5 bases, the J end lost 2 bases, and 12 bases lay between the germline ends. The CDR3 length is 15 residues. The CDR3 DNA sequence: TGTGCCAGCAGTCGCTCAGGGGCCACTAATGAAAAACTGTTTTTT. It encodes CASSRSGATNEKLFF. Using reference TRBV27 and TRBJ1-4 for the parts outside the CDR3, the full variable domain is EAQVTQNPRYLITVTGKKLTVTCSQNMNHEYMSWYRQDPGLGLRQIYYSMNVEVTDKGDVPEGYKVSRKEKRNFPLILESPSPNQTSLYFCASSRSGATNEKLFFGSGTQLSVL.

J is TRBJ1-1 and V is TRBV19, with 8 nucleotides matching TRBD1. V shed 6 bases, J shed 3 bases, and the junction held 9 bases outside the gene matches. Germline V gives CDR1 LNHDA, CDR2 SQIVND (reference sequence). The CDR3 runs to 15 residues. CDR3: CASRWGQVLDTEAFF. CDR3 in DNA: TGTGCCAGTAGGTGGGGACAGGTTTTAGACACTGAAGCTTTCTTT.

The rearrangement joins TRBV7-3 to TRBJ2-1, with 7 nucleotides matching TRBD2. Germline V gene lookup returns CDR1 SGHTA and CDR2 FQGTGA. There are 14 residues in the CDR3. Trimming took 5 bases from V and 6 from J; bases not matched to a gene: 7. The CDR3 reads CASSPTSWPNEQFF. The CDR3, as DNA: TGTGCCAGCAGCCCGACTAGCTGGCCCAATGAGCAGTTCTTC.

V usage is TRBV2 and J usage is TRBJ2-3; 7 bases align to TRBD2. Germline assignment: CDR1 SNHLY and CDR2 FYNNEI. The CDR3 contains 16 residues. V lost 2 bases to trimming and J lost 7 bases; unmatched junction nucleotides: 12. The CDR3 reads CASSEMSSGGGYTQYF. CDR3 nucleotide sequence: TGTGCCAGCAGTGAAATGTCTTCGGGGGGTGGGTATACGCAGTATTTT.

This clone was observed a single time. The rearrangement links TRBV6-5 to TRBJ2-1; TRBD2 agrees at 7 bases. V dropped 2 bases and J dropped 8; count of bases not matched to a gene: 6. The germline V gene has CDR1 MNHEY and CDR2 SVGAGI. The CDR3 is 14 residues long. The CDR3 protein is CASSYELAGDEQFF. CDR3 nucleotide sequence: TGTGCCAGCAGTTACGAATTAGCGGGCGATGAGCAGTTCTTC.

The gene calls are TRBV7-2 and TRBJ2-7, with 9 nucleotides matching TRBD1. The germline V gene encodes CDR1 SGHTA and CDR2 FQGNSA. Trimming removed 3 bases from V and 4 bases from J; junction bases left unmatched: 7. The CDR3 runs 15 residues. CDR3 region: CASSLNPQGAYEQYF. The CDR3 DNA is TGTGCCAGCAGCTTGAACCCACAGGGGGCATACGAGCAGTACTTC.

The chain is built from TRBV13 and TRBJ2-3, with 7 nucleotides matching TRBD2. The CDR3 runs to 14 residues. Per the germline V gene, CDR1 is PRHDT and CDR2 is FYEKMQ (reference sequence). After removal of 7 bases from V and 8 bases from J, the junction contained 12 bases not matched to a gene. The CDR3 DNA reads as TGTGCCAGCAAGCCTAGCGGATCATCCGTTACGCAGTATTTT. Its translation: CASKPSGSSVTQYF.

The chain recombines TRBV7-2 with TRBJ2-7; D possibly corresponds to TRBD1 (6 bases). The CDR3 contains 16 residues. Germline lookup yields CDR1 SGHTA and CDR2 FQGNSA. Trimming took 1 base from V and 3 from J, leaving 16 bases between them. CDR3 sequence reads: CASSLEGQGRRYEQYF. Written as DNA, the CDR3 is TGTGCCAGCAGCTTAGAAGGGCAGGGGCGTCGCTACGAGCAGTACTTC.